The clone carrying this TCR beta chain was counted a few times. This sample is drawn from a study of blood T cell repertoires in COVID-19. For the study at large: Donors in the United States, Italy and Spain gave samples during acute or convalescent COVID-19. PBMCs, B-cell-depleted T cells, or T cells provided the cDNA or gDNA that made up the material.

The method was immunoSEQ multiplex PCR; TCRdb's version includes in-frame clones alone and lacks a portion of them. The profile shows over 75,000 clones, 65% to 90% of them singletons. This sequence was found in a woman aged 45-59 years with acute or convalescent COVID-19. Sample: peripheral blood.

The CDR3 nucleotides are TGTGCCAGCATAGGGGGAGAGGGTCAGCCCCAGCATTTT. It codes for CASIGGEGQPQHF. This sequence joins TRBV28 and TRBJ1-5, with a tentative D call TRBD1 (6 bases). Germline V gives CDR1 MDHEN, CDR2 SYDVKM. Trimming stripped 7 bases from V and 6 bases from J, with 13 bases between. The CDR3 spans 13 residues. Full variable domain (outside the CDR3, taken from reference TRBV28 and TRBJ1-5): DVKVTQSSRYLVKRTGEKVFLECVQDMDHENMFWYRQDPGLGLRLIYFSYDVKMKEKGDIPEGYSVSREKKERFSLILESASTNQTSMYLCASIGGEGQPQHFGDGTRLSIL.